This T cell receptor (beta chain) emerged from a study of blood T cell repertoires in COVID-19. CDR1 and CDR2 from the germline V gene are SGHTA and FQGNSA. This CDR3 comprises 16 residues. V shed 2 bases and J shed 1 base, with 11 bases lying between them. Study processing details: The assay estimated nucleated cells by amplifying reference gene primers. Assay used: immunoSEQ multiplex PCR; TCRdb lists only in-frame clones, some missing. The DNA was the basis for D and trimming; V, J and clone size are from that table. Altogether roughly 170,000 clones are present, 85% to 90% being singletons, with the ten largest covering approximately 0.93%.

This clonotype was obtained from a woman between 18 and 29 years old who had recovered from COVID-19. The chain has TRBV7-2 and TRBJ2-2; D ambiguous. Sequencing used peripheral blood. The CDR3 DNA is TGTGCCAGCAGCTTATCCGCGACACGGAACACCGGGGAGCTGTTTTTT. Protein product: CASSLSATRNTGELFF.